The 23 T cell receptor beta chains below were found in one sample sequenced in a study of neoadjuvant nivolumab and ipilimumab in lung cancer. Assay used: immunoSEQ multiplex PCR; TCRdb lists only in-frame clones, some missing. The sample yields some 7,000 clones, 75% to 90% seen once. The material was tumor tissue, obtained after neoadjuvant nivolumab, alone or with ipilimumab, at or shortly before surgery. These TCRs come from an adult with non-small cell lung cancer.

This sequence joins TRBV19 and TRBJ1-6; 9 bases agree with TRBD1. This CDR3 has 16 residues. The trim removed 3 bases at V and 6 bases at J, leaving 6 bases unmatched. Germline V gene lookup returns CDR1 LNHDA and CDR2 SQIVND (reference sequence). CDR3 protein: CASSIGQGIFNSPLHF. CDR3 nucleotide sequence: TGTGCCAGTAGTATCGGACAGGGGATTTTTAATTCACCCCTCCACTTT.

The chain uses TRBV6-5 and TRBJ2-5; 9 nucleotides line up with TRBD2. V trimming: 2 bases; J trimming: 5 bases; junction bases outside the gene matches: 6. This CDR3 is 15 amino acids long. CDR1 and CDR2 from the germline V gene are MNHEY and SVGAGI. The CDR3 sequence is CASSYSGGRGETQYF. Written as DNA, the CDR3 is TGTGCCAGCAGTTACAGCGGGGGGAGGGGTGAGACCCAGTACTTC.

The sample holds a few counts of this clone. The rearrangement links TRBV5-4 to TRBJ2-7, with 7 bases lining up with TRBD1. This CDR3 spans 14 amino acids. Unmatched junction bases numbered 11, after V lost 8 bases and J lost 3 bases. From germline, CDR1 is SGHNT and CDR2 YYREEE (reference sequence). The CDR3 DNA is TGTGCCAGGAAGAGTGGACAGGACAACTACGAGCAGTACTTC. It encodes CARKSGQDNYEQYF.

The chain uses TRBV10-3 and TRBJ2-7; TRBD1 aligns across 9 bases. Trimming at V came to 11 bases and at J to 5 bases, leaving 13 bases not matched to a gene. Germline V CDR1 and CDR2: ENHRY, SYGVKD. The CDR3 length is 14 residues. CDR3 nucleotides: TGTGCCGCCACTCCAGGACAGGGGATCCACGAGCAGTACTTC. The encoded protein is CAATPGQGIHEQYF.

The chain recombines TRBV5-1 with TRBJ1-6; 9 bases agree with TRBD1. The CDR3 is 14 residues long. Germline assignment: CDR1 SGHRS and CDR2 YFSETQ. V lost 0 bases and J lost 9; bases outside the gene matches: 1. The CDR3 DNA is TGCGCCAGCAGCTTGGGGACAGGGGTTTCACCCCTCCACTTT. Encoded protein: CASSLGTGVSPLHF.

The chain uses TRBV25-1 and TRBJ2-7, with a tentative D call TRBD1 (5 bases). Trimming pared 2 bases from V and 3 bases from J, leaving 5 bases between. Germline V gene sequence: CDR1 MGHDK, CDR2 SYGVNS. The CDR3 has 12 residues. The CDR3 DNA sequence: TGTGCCAGCAGTGAACAGGGCTACGAGCAGTACTTC. It is translated as CASSEQGYEQYF.

The chain joins TRBV30 to TRBJ2-7, with D perhaps TRBD1 (5 bases). Germline CDR1 and CDR2: GTSNPN and SVGIG (reference sequence). This CDR3 comprises 15 residues. Trimming stripped 3 bases from V and 3 bases from J, with 18 bases between. In DNA form, the CDR3 reads TGTGCCTGGAGCGACCTCAGGGTGACGGGCTACGAGCAGTACTTC. As protein: CAWSDLRVTGYEQYF.

This rearrangement joins TRBV5-1 to TRBJ2-7; no firm D call. The CDR3 spans 14 residues. With 4 bases removed from V and 7 bases from J, the gap between germline ends came to 18 bases. The V gene's germline CDR1 is SGHRS and CDR2 YFSETQ. The CDR3 DNA follows: TGCGCCAGCAGCCCGGTGGAATCCTTTTTGGAGCAGTACTTC. Protein: CASSPVESFLEQYF.

This chain connects TRBV6-1 to TRBJ2-7; 9 bases map to TRBD2. Germline CDR1 and CDR2: MNHNS and SASEGT. J gave up 0 bases and V 7 bases, and 1 base lay outside the gene matches. CDR3 length equals 13 residues. CDR3 residues: CASISGGSYEQYF. CDR3 coding DNA: TGTGCCAGCATTAGCGGGGGCTCCTACGAGCAGTACTTC.

V is TRBV2 and J is TRBJ1-5, with D possibly matching TRBD1 (5 bases). The CDR3 has 14 amino acids. V was trimmed by 5 bases and J by 3 bases, leaving 11 bases between them. From germline, CDR1 is SNHLY and CDR2 FYNNEI. The CDR3 DNA reads TGTGCCAGCAGTTCCCCAGGGAACAATCAGCCCCAGCATTTT. The encoded protein is CASSSPGNNQPQHF.

The J gene is TRBJ2-7, the V gene TRBV7-9, with 9 bases aligning to TRBD1. CDR3 length: 17 amino acids. Germline loops: CDR1 SEHNR, CDR2 FQNEAQ (reference sequence). V shed 5 bases and J 2 bases; nucleotides not matched to a gene: 13. The CDR3 loop reads CASSPGQGSQGAYEQYF. CDR3 DNA: TGTGCCAGCAGCCCAGGACAGGGGTCCCAGGGTGCCTACGAGCAGTACTTC.

This clone was counted a single time. The chain is built from TRBV6-5 and TRBJ2-5; 7 bases match TRBD1. Per the germline V gene, CDR1 is MNHEY and CDR2 is SVGAGI. V lost 2 bases and J lost 5; bases outside the gene matches: 5. The CDR3 runs to 14 residues. The CDR3 reads CASSYRGQLETQYF. The CDR3 DNA reads as TGTGCCAGCAGTTACAGGGGGCAGTTGGAGACCCAGTACTTC.

V usage is TRBV7-8 and J usage is TRBJ2-1; no clear D. The CDR3 is 11 amino acids. V was trimmed by 0 bases and J by 10 bases, leaving 4 bases between them. The germline gives CDR1 SGHVS, CDR2 FQNEAQ. The CDR3 sequence is CASSLASEQFF. The CDR3 DNA follows: TGTGCCAGCAGCTTAGCCTCAGAGCAGTTCTTC.

The genes are TRBV4-1 and TRBJ1-6, with a tentative D call TRBD1 (5 bases). Per the germline V gene, CDR1 is MGHRA and CDR2 is YSYEKL. This CDR3 is 14 amino acids long. Trimming removed 5 bases from V and 10 bases from J, with 15 bases in between. The CDR3 protein is CASSLGGAGSPLHF. The CDR3 nucleotides read TGCGCCAGCAGCTTGGGAGGGGCAGGATCACCCCTCCACTTT.

The sample holds one count of this clone. The chain recombines TRBV6-5 with TRBJ1-1; TRBD1 aligns across 7 bases. CDR3 size: 13 residues. In germline, CDR1 is MNHEY, CDR2 SVGAGI. Trimming at V came to 6 bases and at J to 11 bases, leaving 12 bases not matched to a gene. The CDR3 here is CASRRQGGIVAFF. Written as DNA, the CDR3 is TGTGCCAGCAGAAGACAGGGTGGTATCGTGGCTTTCTTT.

The rearrangement uses TRBV29-1 and TRBJ1-1, with 8 bases matching TRBD1. This CDR3 comprises 15 residues. The V gene's germline CDR1 is SQVTM and CDR2 ANQGSEA. V trimming: 7 bases; J trimming: 1 base; junction bases outside the gene matches: 11. The DNA for the CDR3 is TGCAGCGCCGGTGGTGGCAGGGGGCCGAACACTGAAGCTTTCTTT. Translating gives CSAGGGRGPNTEAFF.

The chain uses TRBV29-1 and TRBJ2-1, with TRBD2 matching 9 bases. Germline CDR1 SQVTM, CDR2 ANQGSEA. CDR3 length: 16 residues. J gave up 6 bases and V 1 base, and 10 bases lay outside the gene matches. In DNA form, the CDR3 reads TGCAGCGTTGAAGGAGGGAGCGGGGGGTTTCTCAATGAGCAGTTCTTC. It encodes CSVEGGSGGFLNEQFF.

V gene TRBV29-1 combines with J gene TRBJ2-7, with TRBD2 matching over 9 bases. The ends lost 3 bases at V and 2 bases at J; junction bases unmatched: 5. Germline CDR1 reads SQVTM; CDR2 reads ANQGSEA. The CDR3 covers 14 residues. Written as DNA, the CDR3 is TGCAGCGTTGATACGGCGGGGGGGCCCTACGAGCAGTACTTC. It specifies CSVDTAGGPYEQYF.

In nucleotides, the CDR3 is TGTGCCATCAGTGAGGGGGGACGGACTAGCACAGATACGCAGTATTTT. Amino acids: CAISEGGRTSTDTQYF. The chain links TRBV10-3 to TRBJ2-3, with D tentatively TRBD1 or TRBD2 (5 bases each). The germline gives CDR1 ENHRY, CDR2 SYGVKD. Trimming left V 2 bases short and J 0 bases short, with 12 bases between. This CDR3 comprises 16 residues.

The V gene is TRBV29-1, the J gene TRBJ1-1; no definite D call. The CDR3 is made up of 12 amino acids. V dropped 2 bases and J dropped 5 bases, with 9 bases sitting between them. The V gene's germline CDR1 is SQVTM and CDR2 ANQGSEA. The CDR3 protein is CSVETRWTEAFF. The CDR3 DNA reads TGCAGCGTTGAAACGAGATGGACTGAAGCTTTCTTT.

This chain uses TRBV4-3 with TRBJ2-1; TRBD2 matches 15 bases. Germline V gene sequence: CDR1 LGHNA, CDR2 YSLEER. J gave up 8 bases and V 3 bases, and 8 bases lay outside the gene matches. The CDR3 sequence is 17 residues long. The CDR3 DNA sequence: TGCGCCAGCAGCCACCTCCGGACTAGCGGGGGGGCCTATGAGCAGTTCTTC. Protein product: CASSHLRTSGGAYEQFF.

The chain's CDR3 is CASSPRTAYGYTF. CDR3 nucleotides: TGTGCCAGTAGTCCTCGGACAGCCTATGGCTACACCTTC. The chain joins TRBV19 to TRBJ1-2, with a possible D match to TRBD1 (6 bases). The CDR3 extends over 13 amino acids. Germline V lookup: CDR1 LNHDA, CDR2 SQIVND (reference sequence). V was cut by 5 bases and J by 4 bases, with 11 bases left in between.

The sample holds one count of this clone. The gene calls are TRBV6-6 and TRBJ1-5; the D gene is possibly TRBD1 (6 bases). Trimming stripped 6 bases from V and 4 bases from J, with 19 bases between. The CDR3 is 16 residues long. CDR1 is MNHNY, CDR2 SVGAGI, per germline (reference sequence). CDR3 coding DNA: TGTGCCAGCAGCCCCCTCGGAGGTCAGGGGAATCAGCCCCAGCATTTT. It yields the protein CASSPLGGQGNQPQHF.